This is a list of T cell receptor beta chains from one sample in a study of shared clonotypes between healthy human individuals. Assay: immunoSEQ multiplex PCR; the TCRdb copy retains only in-frame clones and omits some. This table holds more than 2 million clones, 85% to 95% found once. The sample taken for sequencing was naive CD4+ T cells sorted from blood. Every receptor here comes from a man between 18 and 35 years old in good health. CDR3s include the opening cysteine and the closing phenylalanine or tryptophan. Each record gives: J gene, clone size, D gene, V gene, CDR3 DNA, CDR3 protein. A D gene is named only where the DNA matches it firmly. Rows give clone size only sometimes, using once, few, many, or a class for an expanded clone.

TRBJ2-1 | . | . | TRBV11-2 | TGTGCCAGCAGCTTAAGCGTCGACACCCTTCAGTTCTTC | CASSLSVDTLQFF
TRBJ2-7 | . | TRBD1 | TRBV6-6 | TGTGCCAGCAGCGACAGGGGTGAGTCCTACGAGCAGTACTTC | CASSDRGESYEQYF
TRBJ2-5 | . | . | TRBV5-1 | TGCGCCAGCAGCTTGAGAACAACCCAAGAGACCCAGTACTTC | CASSLRTTQETQYF
TRBJ2-1 | . | . | TRBV7-9 | TGTGCCAGCAGCTTATCGGGAGCTTACAATGAGCAGTTCTTC | CASSLSGAYNEQFF
TRBJ2-2 | . | . | TRBV9 | TGTGCCAGCAGCGTAGCTTCGAGACCGGTCACCGGGGAGCTGTTTTTT | CASSVASRPVTGELFF
TRBJ2-3 | . | TRBD2 | TRBV10-1 | TGCGCCAGCAGCGAGAGCGGGAGGATGGATACGCAGTATTTT | CASSESGRMDTQYF
TRBJ2-2 | once | TRBD2 | TRBV9 | TGTGCCAGCAGAGAAACTAGCGCACCGAACACCGGGGAGCTGTTTTTT | CASRETSAPNTGELFF
TRBJ1-1 | . | . | TRBV19 | TGTGCCAGTAGTAACCAGGGTTTCACTGAAGCTTTCTTT | CASSNQGFTEAFF
TRBJ1-5 | . | . | TRBV4-3 | TGCGCCAGCAGCCAAGAAGTATCGGGGGTTCAGCCCCAGCATTTT | CASSQEVSGVQPQHF
TRBJ2-7 | . | TRBD1 | TRBV11-3 | TGTGCCAGCCCCCTTGGGACAGGGGCGAGATCCTACGAGCAGTACTTC | CASPLGTGARSYEQYF
TRBJ2-2 | . | . | TRBV6-6 | TGTGCCAGCAGCATAGGGGAGAGGCAAGCCACCGGGGAGCTGTTTTTT | CASSIGERQATGELFF
TRBJ1-5 | . | . | TRBV6-5 | TGTGCCAGCAGACCGGACACCAGCAATCAGCCCCAGCATTTT | CASRPDTSNQPQHF
TRBJ2-3 | . | TRBD1 | TRBV6-5 | TGTGCCAGCGGCAGGGGGCGAGATACGCAGTATTTT | CASGRGRDTQYF
TRBJ2-3 | once | . | TRBV25-1 | TGTGCCAGCAGTGATCCCAGGGACTTTACAGATACGCAGTATTTT | CASSDPRDFTDTQYF
TRBJ2-1 | once | TRBD2 | TRBV11-2 | TGTGCCAGCAGCTTACAAACTTCTAGCGGGAGCTTTAATGAGCAGTTCTTC | CASSLQTSSGSFNEQFF
TRBJ1-6 | few | TRBD1 | TRBV5-1 | TGCGCCAGCAGCATGGGACAGGGGAATTCACCCCTCCACTTT | CASSMGQGNSPLHF
TRBJ2-3 | . | . | TRBV28 | TGTGCCAGCAGTGGGACACGAGATACGCAGTATTTT | CASSGTRDTQYF
TRBJ1-1 | . | TRBD1 | TRBV9 | TGTGCCAGCAGCGTGGGGACAGGGCCTAACGCTTTCTTT | CASSVGTGPNAFF
TRBJ2-3 | . | TRBD1 | TRBV9 | TGTGCCAGCAGCATTCAGGGGGAAGCAGATACGCAGTATTTT | CASSIQGEADTQYF
TRBJ2-3 | . | . | TRBV27 | TGTGCCAGCAGTTTATCCTACCCGGCGGCCGCTGGAACAGATACGCAGTATTTT | CASSLSYPAAAGTDTQYF
TRBJ2-7 | . | . | TRBV6-5 | TGTGCCAGCAGTTATAGGGACGTCAGCTCCTACGAGCAGTACTTC | CASSYRDVSSYEQYF
TRBJ1-4 | . | . | TRBV9 | TGTGCCAGCAGTTCAGGGGAACTTTTTTCGGGGGAAAAACTGTTTTTT | CASSSGELFSGEKLFF